This T cell receptor beta chain was captured by sequencing in a study of shared clonotypes between healthy human individuals. About this clone itself: In the same sample, other DNA sequences code for this CDR3.

In the study's own analysis: ImmunoSEQ output lacked quality scores and full-length reads, limiting matched filtering. Assay: immunoSEQ multiplex PCR; the TCRdb copy retains only in-frame clones and omits some. That table supplies the V and J calls and clone size; D and trimming were determined from the DNA. The sample has approximately 710,000 clones, roughly 88% seen once. Trimming pared 0 bases from V and 10 bases from J, leaving 19 bases between. The CDR3 covers 16 residues. The germline V gene encodes CDR1 LGHNA and CDR2 YSLEER. This clonotype was sampled from a man aged 18 to 30 in good health. Some clones in this sample may be carry-over from other donors' samples. Sequencing was done on a sample of memory CD8+ T cells from PBMCs. Indicated subset: CD45RO+ cells pooled with CCR7-negative TemRA cells. V usage is TRBV4-3 and J usage is TRBJ1-5; D possibly corresponds to TRBD1 (6 bases). The CDR3 DNA sequence: TGCGCCAGCAGCCAAGATCGCTTCCAGGGGAGGCAACCCCAGCATTTT. Its protein is CASSQDRFQGRQPQHF.